The 9 T cell receptor beta chains listed next were all sequenced from one sample in a study of multiple sclerosis patients with progressive multifocal leukoencephalopathy. This sample's time point: time of PML onset. Assay used: immunoSEQ multiplex PCR; TCRdb lists only in-frame clones, some missing. The sample has 30,000 or so clones, approximately 88% seen once. Specimen: PBMCs, collected from a patient treated with natalizumab. These receptors all come from a woman in her 40s with progressive multifocal leukoencephalopathy.

This clone appeared once. V is TRBV19 and J is TRBJ2-1, with 9 positions matching TRBD2. Per the germline V gene, CDR1 is LNHDA and CDR2 is SQIVND (reference sequence). This CDR3 contains 13 residues. Trimming took 5 bases from V and 7 from J; bases not matched to a gene: 3. CDR3 amino acids: CASSRGRANEQFF. Written as DNA, the CDR3 is TGTGCCAGTAGTCGCGGGAGGGCAAATGAGCAGTTCTTC.

CDR3 sequence: CASSLVGVETQYF. Written as DNA, the CDR3 is TGTGCCAGCAGCTTGGTCGGGGTAGAGACCCAGTACTTC. The chain has TRBV5-8 and TRBJ2-5, with D possibly matching TRBD2 (5 bases). This CDR3 spans 13 amino acids. The germline V and J ends were trimmed by 0 bases and 4 bases, with 7 bases remaining between them. Germline lookup yields CDR1 SGHTS and CDR2 YDEGEE.

This chain connects TRBV5-4 to TRBJ2-3; 9 bases fit TRBD2. J was trimmed by 2 bases and V by 5 bases; bases with no gene match: 9. Germline V gives CDR1 SGHNT, CDR2 YYREEE (reference sequence). This CDR3 contains 16 residues. The CDR3 here is CASSLELAGPTDTQYF. The CDR3 DNA reads as TGTGCCAGCAGTCTGGAACTAGCGGGCCCCACAGATACGCAGTATTTT.

In its sample, this clone was seen once. V usage is TRBV7-6 and J usage is TRBJ2-2; 7 nucleotides align to TRBD1. The J segment lost 4 bases and the V segment lost 1 base, leaving 9 bases of the junction unmatched. Germline V gene data show CDR1 as SGHVS and CDR2 as FNYEAQ. The CDR3 spans 17 residues. CDR3 bases: TGTGCCAGCAGCTTAGATAGAGGGGGCAGTAGCACCGGGGAGCTGTTTTTT. This gives the protein CASSLDRGGSSTGELFF. The entire variable domain, with the rest obtained from reference TRBV7-6 and TRBJ2-2, is as follows: GAGVSQSPRYKVTKRGQDVALRCDPISGHVSLYWYRQALGQGPEFLTYFNYEAQQDKSGLPNDRFSAERPEGSISTLTIQRTEQRDSAMYRCASSLDRGGSSTGELFFGEGSRLTVL.

The chain couples TRBV7-2 to TRBJ2-7, with D tentatively TRBD2 (7 bases). Trimming left V 4 bases short and J 3 bases short, with 16 bases between. There are 15 residues in the CDR3. CDR1 and CDR2 (germline): SGHTA, FQGNSA. The DNA for the CDR3 is TGTGCCAGCAGCTCCGCCGGGGGGCAAATCTACGAGCAGTACTTC. Encoded protein: CASSSAGGQIYEQYF.

V usage is TRBV2 and J usage is TRBJ2-6; 14 bases align to TRBD2. Trimming took 8 bases from V and 0 from J; bases not matched to a gene: 9. The CDR3 contains 19 residues. Per germline, CDR1 SNHLY and CDR2 FYNNEI. The CDR3 loop reads CASERSGTSGSSGANVLTF. The DNA for the CDR3 is TGTGCCAGCGAGAGGTCCGGGACTAGCGGGAGCTCTGGGGCCAACGTCCTGACTTTC.

This rearrangement joins TRBV5-1 to TRBJ1-1; TRBD1 might be the D (5 bases). This CDR3 region has 14 residues. Germline V CDR1 and CDR2: SGHRS, YFSETQ. Trimming took 4 bases from V and 2 from J, leaving 12 bases between them. The chain's CDR3 is CASSPRVDNTEAFF. DNA for the CDR3: TGCGCCAGCAGCCCCAGGGTAGATAACACTGAAGCTTTCTTT.

Turning to this clone: A junction end diverges from the germline sequence, so it may reflect a read error. The chain links TRBV14 to TRBJ2-4; 7 bases match TRBD2. CDR3 size: 13 residues. CDR1 is SGHDN and CDR2 is FVKESK in the germline V gene. CDR3 amino acids: CASSHPLCGGPLF. In DNA, the CDR3 is TGTGCCAGCAGCCACCCCCTTTGCGGGGGACCGCTATTC.

This chain links TRBV27 with TRBJ2-7; D uncertain. The CDR3 totals 15 residues. Germline CDR1 is MNHEY and CDR2 is SMNVEV (reference sequence). Trimming shortened V by 5 bases and J by 2 bases, and 16 bases separated the two germline ends. CDR3 in amino acids: CASSPAPSVTYEQYF. The DNA for the CDR3 is TGTGCCAGCAGTCCCGCCCCCAGCGTCACCTACGAGCAGTACTTC.